This TCR beta chain was retrieved from a study of cytomegalovirus exposure and HLA in healthy donors. Study-level information: The same platform used for the 650 to 700 first-cohort repertoires was also used for the roughly 120 validation repertoires, as a later analysis reported. General observations from the study: In vitro confirmation showed a few CMV-associated chains to be CMV antigen specific. The study labeled 150 to 200 TCR beta chains cytomegalovirus-associated.

V lost 3 bases to trimming and J lost 2 bases, with 8 bases between them. CDR1 is MGHDK, CDR2 SYGVNS, per germline. The CDR3 has 14 residues. With regard to this clone: As yet, its antigen is unknown.

The assay was immunoSEQ multiplex PCR, and TCRdb's table has in-frame clones only and misses some. Seen here are 90,000 to 120,000 clones, over 75% observed once, and the top ten hold over 2.5%. The sample comprised PBMCs. V is TRBV25-1 and J is TRBJ1-5; tentatively, D is TRBD1 (5 bases). This sequence originates from a woman aged 18 to 35 in good health and CMV-seronegative. In nucleotides, the CDR3 is TGTGCCAGCAGTGACGAAGGGGGCAATCAGCCCCAGCATTTT. It specifies CASSDEGGNQPQHF.